These T cell receptor beta chains were read from a single sample in a study of blood T cell repertoires in COVID-19. Profiled with immunoSEQ multiplex PCR; TCRdb holds only in-frame clones, not every one. The data contain 230,000 or so clones, roughly 84% of them singletons. The sequencing input was PBMCs or T cells enriched from blood (not recorded which). The receptors come from a man over 45 who had recovered from COVID-19. Both conserved end residues are part of each CDR3. D genes are given only for firm matches. Size is omitted from some rows. Given values are once, few, many or a class for expanded clones.

>NA|few|TRBJ2-7|TRBV29-1
TGCAGCGTTGAGGAGGGGAACTACGAGCAGTACTTC
CSVEEGNYEQYF
>TRBD1|NA|TRBJ1-1|TRBV27
TGTGCCAGCAGAAACACAGGGGCGCGGGCTGAAGCTTTCTTT
CASRNTGARAEAFF
>NA|NA|TRBJ1-4|TRBV9
TGTGCCAGCAGCGTAGGTGCGGGGGCTTATGAAAAACTGTTTTTT
CASSVGAGAYEKLFF
>TRBD2|NA|TRBJ2-1|TRBV24-1
TGTGCCACCAGTGATTTAGGCGGGAGTGACAATGAGCAGTTCTTC
CATSDLGGSDNEQFF
>TRBD1|NA|TRBJ2-7|TRBV7-3
TGTGCCAACAGCTCCGGGACAGGATCCTACGAGCAGTACTTC
CANSSGTGSYEQYF
>TRBD1|NA|TRBJ1-3|TRBV5-1
TGCGCCAGCAGCGGAGGGACAGGGGGCTGGGGAAACACCATATATTTT
CASSGGTGGWGNTIYF
>TRBD1|NA|TRBJ1-1|TRBV18
TGTGCCAGCTCACCGGGACAGTTGAACACTGAAGCTTTCTTT
CASSPGQLNTEAFF
>NA|NA|TRBJ1-4|TRBV3-1/TRBV3-2
TGTGCCAGCAGCCGACTCGGGATACCGAATGAAAAACTGTTTTTT
CASSRLGIPNEKLFF
>NA|NA|TRBJ1-2|TRBV5-6
TGTGCCAGCAGTCGCCCGGACAATAGTGGCTACACCTTC
CASSRPDNSGYTF
>NA|NA|TRBJ1-2|TRBV30
TGTGCCTGGAGTAGGAGACAGAACTATGGCTACACCTTC
CAWSRRQNYGYTF
>TRBD1|once|TRBJ1-1|TRBV6-5
TGTGCCAGCAGGTGGGGACAGGGGGAGAACACTGAAGCTTTCTTT
CASRWGQGENTEAFF
>NA|NA|TRBJ2-3|TRBV10-3
TGTGCCATCAGTCGACAGGAGAGCACAGATACGCAGTATTTT
CAISRQESTDTQYF
>NA|NA|TRBJ2-7|TRBV11-3
TGTGCCAGCAGCTTAGTTGGCGGAACCTACGAGCAGTACTTC
CASSLVGGTYEQYF
>NA|NA|TRBJ2-3|TRBV5-1
TGCGCCAGCAGCTTGGCGGGAGCTAGCACAGATACGCAGTATTTT
CASSLAGASTDTQYF
>TRBD1|NA|TRBJ1-6|TRBV3-1/TRBV3-2
TGTGCCAGCAGGAGCGACAGGGCTTCACCCCTCCACTTT
CASRSDRASPLHF
>TRBD1|many|TRBJ1-2|TRBV24-1
TGTGCCACCAGTGAGACCGGCTCCCGGGACAGGGTAGGAGGCTACACCTTC
CATSETGSRDRVGGYTF
>NA|few|TRBJ1-1|TRBV14
TGTGCCAGCAGCCAAGAACGGGGTTCCACTGAAGCTTTCTTT
CASSQERGSTEAFF
>NA|few|TRBJ1-2|TRBV6-5
TGTGCCAGCAGTTACTCTCAGGGATATGGCTACACCTTC
CASSYSQGYGYTF
>NA|few|TRBJ1-4|TRBV27
TGTGCCAGCAGTCGACAGCCTCATAATGAAAAACTGTTTTTT
CASSRQPHNEKLFF
>NA|NA|TRBJ2-7|TRBV5-4
TGTGCCAGCAGCCCGGACAACCATTACGAGCAGTACTTC
CASSPDNHYEQYF
>NA|NA|TRBJ1-3|TRBV7-2
TGTGCCAGCAGCTTAGCGGCGGGGCCTGGAAACACCATATATTTT
CASSLAAGPGNTIYF
>NA|NA|TRBJ1-6|TRBV30
TGTGCCTGGAGAGGAGAGTGGGAGAGTGGAAATTCACCCCTCCACTTT
CAWRGEWESGNSPLHF
>TRBD1|NA|TRBJ2-7|TRBV6-5
TGTGCCAGCAGCCCCGGGACAGGGGGTCGGTACGAGCAGTACTTC
CASSPGTGGRYEQYF
>NA|NA|TRBJ2-1|TRBV19
TGTGCCAGTACTCCCTCCGCGGTTGCCTACAATGAGCAGTTCTTC
CASTPSAVAYNEQFF
>TRBD2|NA|TRBJ2-5|TRBV7-2
TGTGCCAGCAGCCCCGGGGCTAGCGGGAGGGAAGAGACCCAGTACTTC
CASSPGASGREETQYF
>TRBD1|NA|TRBJ1-2|TRBV2
TGTGCCAGCAGCCCAAGGACAGGGTTGGCCTATGGCTACACCTTC
CASSPRTGLAYGYTF
>TRBD1|NA|TRBJ1-5|TRBV2
TGTGCCAGCAGTGAAGCAAGACAGGGTGGCTCGTCCCAGCATTTT
CASSEARQGGSSQHF
>TRBD1|once|TRBJ2-2|TRBV27
TGTGCCAGCAGTTCTACCGGGACAGGGACCGGGGAGCTGTTTTTT
CASSSTGTGTGELFF
>TRBD2|NA|TRBJ2-7|TRBV10-2
TGCGCCAGCAGTGAGAGGGGGACTAGCGTCTCCTACGAGCAGTACTTC
CASSERGTSVSYEQYF